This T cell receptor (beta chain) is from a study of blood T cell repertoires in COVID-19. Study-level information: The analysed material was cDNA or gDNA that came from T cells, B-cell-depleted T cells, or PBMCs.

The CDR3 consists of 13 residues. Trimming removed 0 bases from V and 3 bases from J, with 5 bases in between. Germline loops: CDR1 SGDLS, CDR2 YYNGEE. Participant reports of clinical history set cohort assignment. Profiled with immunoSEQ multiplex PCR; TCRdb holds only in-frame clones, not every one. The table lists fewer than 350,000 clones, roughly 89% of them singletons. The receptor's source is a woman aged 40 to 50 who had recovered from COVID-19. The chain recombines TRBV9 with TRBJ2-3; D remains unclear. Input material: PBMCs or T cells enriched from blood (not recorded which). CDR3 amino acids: CASSVDGTDTQYF. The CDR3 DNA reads TGTGCCAGCAGCGTAGACGGGACAGATACGCAGTATTTT.